These 24 T cell receptor beta chains were all obtained from the same sample, sequenced in a study of PD-L1 blockade in urothelial cancer. The repertoire was sequenced with immunoSEQ multiplex PCR; TCRdb's copy has only in-frame clones and lacks some. Of over 20,000 clones listed, around nine tenths are singletons. The sequencing here drew on PBMCs, taken around atezolizumab (anti-PD-L1) treatment. These receptor sequences come from a man aged 55 to 70 with urothelial cancer.

This chain links TRBV14 with TRBJ1-4; 10 bases match TRBD1. The CDR3 sequence is 16 residues long. The V segment lost 5 bases and the J segment 7 bases; nucleotides outside the gene matches: 10. Per germline, CDR1 SGHDN and CDR2 FVKESK. The CDR3 bases are TGTGCCAGCAGCTTATCGACAGGGGGCCTCGGTGAAAAACTGTTTTTT. Amino acid sequence: CASSLSTGGLGEKLFF.

This clone was found once. The chain has TRBV6-5 and TRBJ2-7; weak D call: TRBD1 (5 bases). In germline, CDR1 is MNHEY, CDR2 SVGAGI. V was shortened by 0 bases and J by 4 bases, with 10 bases between the two germline ends. CDR3 size: 14 residues. CDR3 sequence reads: CASSYSGRGYEQYF. DNA for the CDR3: TGTGCCAGCAGTTACTCCGGAAGGGGTTACGAGCAGTACTTC.

V and J are TRBV5-6 and TRBJ2-7; the D gene is possibly TRBD1 (5 bases). Trimming shortened V by 4 bases and J by 1 base, and 9 bases separated the two germline ends. The CDR3 loop spans 13 amino acids. CDR1 is SGHDT and CDR2 is YYEEEE in the germline V gene. CDR3: CASSKQVSYEQYF. Here the CDR3 DNA reads TGTGCCAGCAGCAAACAGGTATCCTACGAGCAGTACTTC.

V usage is TRBV11-2 and J usage is TRBJ2-2, with D maybe TRBD1 (6 bases). CDR1 SGHAT and CDR2 FQNNGV come from the germline V gene. V was trimmed by 6 bases and J by 5 bases, leaving 19 bases between them. This CDR3 is 16 amino acids long. As DNA, the CDR3 is TGTGCCAGCAGGTTAAAAATTAGGGGGATGACCGGGGAGCTGTTTTTT. This sequence encodes CASRLKIRGMTGELFF. Full variable domain (rest looked up from reference TRBV11-2 and TRBJ2-2): EAGVAQSPRYKIIEKRQSVAFWCNPISGHATLYWYQQILGQGPKLLIQFQNNGVVDDSQLPKDRFSAERLKGVDSTLKIQPAKLEDSAVYLCASRLKIRGMTGELFFGEGSRLTVL.

The CDR3 region is CASRLITGPYEQYF. The CDR3 DNA reads TGCGCCAGCAGACTCATTACAGGGCCCTACGAGCAGTACTTC. The chain combines TRBV5-1 with TRBJ2-7; TRBD1 might be the D (6 bases). This CDR3 has 14 residues. CDR1 and CDR2 from the germline V gene are SGHRS and YFSETQ. Trimming removed 5 bases from V and 2 bases from J, with 14 bases in between. Complete variable domain (other parts from reference TRBV5-1 and TRBJ2-7): KAGVTQTPRYLIKTRGQQVTLSCSPISGHRSVSWYQQTPGQGLQFLFEYFSETQRNKGNFPGRFSGRQFSNSRSEMNVSTLELGDSALYLCASRLITGPYEQYFGPGTRLTVT.

The chain uses TRBV5-4 and TRBJ1-2, with 8 bases fitting TRBD1. CDR1 and CDR2 (germline): SGHNT, YYREEE (reference sequence). J lost 7 bases, V lost 6 bases, and 8 bases had no gene match. This CDR3 is built from 13 residues. CDR3 nucleotides: TGTGCCAGCACGCGGGACAGGATGGGTGGCTACACCTTC. Encoded protein: CASTRDRMGGYTF.

V and J are TRBV7-2 and TRBJ1-2, with TRBD1 identical over 11 bases. J was trimmed by 8 bases and V by 6 bases; bases with no gene match: 5. CDR1 and CDR2 from the germline V gene are SGHTA and FQGNSA. This CDR3 contains 13 residues. The CDR3 nucleotides read TGTGCCAGCAGAAGGACAGGGGGCGCCGGCTACACCTTC. Its translation: CASRRTGGAGYTF.

The chain has TRBV7-8 and TRBJ1-6, with TRBD1 matching over 9 bases. After removal of 5 bases from V and 6 bases from J, the junction contained 8 bases not matched to a gene. The CDR3 is 16 residues long. From germline, CDR1 is SGHVS and CDR2 FQNEAQ. The DNA of the CDR3 is TGTGCCAGCAGCGGAGGGACAGGGTCTGGTAATTCACCCCTCCACTTT. Amino acid sequence: CASSGGTGSGNSPLHF.

The chain couples TRBV4-3 to TRBJ2-7; D perhaps matches TRBD1 (5 bases). The CDR3 totals 17 residues. Trimming left V 0 bases short and J 2 bases short, with 17 bases between. In germline, CDR1 is LGHNA, CDR2 YSLEER. CDR3 DNA: TGCGCCAGCAGCCAAGATGTCGGGCAGGGCTACCCCTACGAGCAGTACTTC. As protein: CASSQDVGQGYPYEQYF.

The V and J genes are TRBV7-2 and TRBJ1-4, with 8 bases identical to TRBD1. With 5 bases clipped from V and 5 bases from J, the junction kept 10 bases outside the gene matches. The CDR3 runs 16 residues. Germline V CDR1 and CDR2: SGHTA, FQGNSA. The CDR3 nucleotides read TGTGCCAGCAGCCAAAGTAACAGGGGGTTAAATGAAAAACTGTTTTTT. As protein: CASSQSNRGLNEKLFF.

This clone came up a few times. The V call is TRBV7-6, the J call TRBJ2-1; D is perhaps TRBD2 (6 bases). The CDR3 is 14 residues long. Germline CDR1 SGHVS, CDR2 FNYEAQ. Trimming took off 3 bases at V and 8 bases at J, with 14 bases between the two ends. CDR3 sequence (DNA): TGTGCCAGCAGCTTTGGACTACCCGGGTATGAGCAGTTCTTC. Residues: CASSFGLPGYEQFF.

The rearrangement joins TRBV2 to TRBJ1-1, with 7 bases identical to TRBD1. J was trimmed by 11 bases and V by 6 bases; bases with no gene match: 12. The CDR3 runs 13 residues. Germline CDR1 and CDR2: SNHLY and FYNNEI. The CDR3 DNA reads as TGTGCCAGCAGGGAACACCGGGACAGAAACGCTTTCTTT. This gives the protein CASREHRDRNAFF. The full variable domain, its missing parts supplied by reference TRBV2 and TRBJ1-1, is EPEVTQTPSHQVTQMGQEVILRCVPISNHLYFYWYRQILGQKVEFLVSFYNNEISEKSEIFDDQFSVERPDGSNFTLKIRSTKLEDSAMYFCASREHRDRNAFFGQGTRLTVV.

The rearrangement joins TRBV7-2 to TRBJ1-2; 8 bases map to TRBD1. The CDR3 has 15 amino acids. The germline V gene has CDR1 SGHTA and CDR2 FQGNSA. V lost 4 bases to trimming and J lost 1 base; unmatched junction nucleotides: 5. In DNA form, the CDR3 reads TGTGCCAGCAGCTCCCCCGACAGGGGTAACTATGGCTACACCTTC. It is translated as CASSSPDRGNYGYTF.

The rearrangement uses TRBV11-2 and TRBJ1-4; D call uncertain. CDR1 is SGHAT, CDR2 FQNNGV, per germline. The CDR3 is 14 residues long. Trimming removed 4 bases from V and 8 bases from J, with 14 bases in between. The CDR3 coding sequence is TGTGCCAGCAGCTCCGGTGTATCTGCCGAAAAACTGTTTTTT. Translated, it gives CASSSGVSAEKLFF.

The J gene is TRBJ1-1, the V gene TRBV7-3; D not certain. The CDR3 extends over 14 amino acids. Germline values: CDR1 SGHTA, CDR2 FQGTGA. V gave up 1 base and J gave up 4 bases, with 10 bases separating them. CDR3 region: CASSLIVGGTEAFF. The CDR3 nucleotides are TGTGCCAGCAGCTTAATTGTGGGAGGCACTGAAGCTTTCTTT. The full variable domain, completed using reference TRBV7-3 and TRBJ1-1, is GAGVSQTPSNKVTEKGKYVELRCDPISGHTALYWYRQSLGQGPEFLIYFQGTGAADDSGLPNDRFFAVRPEGSVSTLKIQRTERGDSAVYLCASSLIVGGTEAFFGQGTRLTVV.

The V and J genes are TRBV6-5 and TRBJ1-2; 8 nucleotides line up with TRBD1. The junction had 0 bases not matched to a gene; V was cut back by 6 bases and J by 0 bases. The germline V gene has CDR1 MNHEY and CDR2 SVGAGI. This CDR3 region has 13 residues. Here the CDR3 DNA reads TGTGCCAGCAGGGACAGGGCTAACTATGGCTACACCTTC. Residues: CASRDRANYGYTF.

V is TRBV6-1 and J is TRBJ2-4; 10 nucleotides match TRBD2. Germline-derived CDR1 and CDR2 are MNHNS and SASEGT. The trim removed 4 bases at V and 4 bases at J, leaving 4 bases unmatched. The CDR3 spans 15 residues. In DNA, the CDR3 is TGTGCCAGCAGTGCCCGGACTAGCGGAAAAAACATTCAGTACTTC. Its protein is CASSARTSGKNIQYF.

The chain has TRBV29-1 and TRBJ2-1; TRBD2 agrees at 12 bases. Germline V lookup: CDR1 SQVTM, CDR2 ANQGSEA. The CDR3 sequence is 16 residues long. Trimming at V came to 6 bases and at J to 4 bases, leaving 10 bases not matched to a gene. The CDR3 here is CSVELAGGGSYNEQFF. Written as DNA, the CDR3 is TGCAGCGTGGAACTAGCGGGAGGAGGTTCTTACAATGAGCAGTTCTTC.

V and J are TRBV10-3 and TRBJ1-5; D might be TRBD1 (5 bases). Germline V gene data show CDR1 as ENHRY and CDR2 as SYGVKD. V was cut by 3 bases and J by 1 base, with 10 bases left in between. The length of the CDR3 is 15 residues. CDR3 sequence: CAISDGGGSNQPQHF. Written as DNA, the CDR3 is TGTGCCATCAGTGATGGCGGGGGAAGCAATCAGCCCCAGCATTTT.

This clone was found a few times. The chain employs TRBV7-8 and TRBJ1-5; D gene uncertain. Germline loops: CDR1 SGHVS, CDR2 FQNEAQ. This CDR3 spans 15 amino acids. V was shortened by 7 bases and J by 2 bases, with 15 bases between the two germline ends. The CDR3 loop reads CASNLRPLGNQPQHF. DNA for the CDR3: TGTGCCAGCAACCTTCGACCACTAGGCAATCAGCCCCAGCATTTT.

The genes are TRBV10-3 and TRBJ2-1, with 9 bases lining up with TRBD2. With 0 bases clipped from V and 8 bases from J, the junction kept 5 bases outside the gene matches. Germline V gives CDR1 ENHRY, CDR2 SYGVKD. This CDR3 is built from 15 residues. In DNA form, the CDR3 reads TGTGCCATCAGTGAGTCGATCGGGACTAGCTATGAGCAGTTCTTC. It yields the protein CAISESIGTSYEQFF.

V and J are TRBV10-3 and TRBJ1-2, with 7 bases fitting TRBD1. Germline V gene data show CDR1 as ENHRY and CDR2 as SYGVKD. This CDR3 spans 16 amino acids. V was pared by 3 bases and J by 1 base, with 8 bases of the junction left unmatched. CDR3 protein: CAISEKDRHYNYGYTF. As DNA, the CDR3 is TGTGCCATCAGTGAAAAGGACAGGCATTATAACTATGGCTACACCTTC.

In regard to this clone: At one end, the junction sequence differs from germline, possibly due to a read error. The sample contains more than one DNA sequence encoding this CDR3. The chain couples TRBV7-2 to TRBJ1-2; D is perhaps TRBD1 (5 bases). The CDR3 loop spans 14 amino acids. Germline V gene lookup returns CDR1 SGHTA and CDR2 FQGNSA. The CDR3 bases are TGTGCTAGCAGCTTAGGGACTCTGGGCTATGGCTACACCTTC. This translates into CASSLGTLGYGYTF.

The chain combines TRBV5-1 with TRBJ1-5, with D uncertain. The V and J ends lost 0 bases and 2 bases respectively, with 9 bases between them. The CDR3 length is 15 residues. Germline CDR1 and CDR2: SGHRS and YFSETQ. CDR3 sequence reads: CASSLGGQRNQPQHF. CDR3 nucleotides: TGCGCCAGCAGCTTGGGAGGGCAGCGCAATCAGCCCCAGCATTTT.